The 26 T cell receptor beta chains reported below all come from one sample, sequenced in a study of cytomegalovirus exposure and HLA in healthy donors. PCR was performed using 60 Vbeta and 13 Jbeta primers. Sequencing used immunoSEQ multiplex PCR; TCRdb keeps in-frame clones, though not all of them. The repertoire consists of approximately 160,000 clones, with 65% to 80% occurring once and the leading ten covering 2.6%. Sequencing was done on a sample of PBMCs. The receptors were sampled from a woman aged 40 to 49 in good health and CMV-seropositive.

The chain has TRBV4-3 and TRBJ2-1; 14 nucleotides agree with TRBD2. Germline V gene data show CDR1 as LGHNA and CDR2 as YSLEER. The V segment lost 4 bases and the J segment 0 bases; nucleotides outside the gene matches: 2. The CDR3 consists of 17 residues. DNA for the CDR3: TGCGCCAGCAGCCCCGGGACTAGCGGGAGCTCCTACAATGAGCAGTTCTTC. Amino acid sequence: CASSPGTSGSSYNEQFF.

This chain connects TRBV5-1 to TRBJ2-3, with TRBD2 matching 10 bases. V lost 4 bases to trimming and J lost 4 bases; unmatched junction nucleotides: 6. This CDR3 has 15 amino acids. Germline CDR1 is SGHRS and CDR2 is YFSETQ. The chain's CDR3 is CASSQASGSADTQYF. The CDR3 DNA is TGCGCCAGCAGCCAGGCTAGCGGGAGTGCAGATACGCAGTATTTT.

The chain combines TRBV5-1 with TRBJ1-6; the match to TRBD1 covers 12 bases. Germline lookup yields CDR1 SGHRS and CDR2 YFSETQ. With 4 bases clipped from V and 10 bases from J, the junction kept 6 bases outside the gene matches. CDR3 length equals 15 residues. This chain's CDR3 is CASSVGQGARSPLHF. The CDR3 DNA is TGCGCCAGCAGCGTGGGACAGGGGGCTCGCTCACCCCTCCACTTT.

The chain employs TRBV18 and TRBJ2-1; TRBD1 might be the D (5 bases). The germline gives CDR1 KGHSH, CDR2 LQKENI. The CDR3 is 13 residues long. V was shortened by 1 base and J by 5 bases, with 6 bases between the two germline ends. CDR3 bases: TGTGCCAGCTCACCACAACAGGACAATGAGCAGTTCTTC. Translated: CASSPQQDNEQFF. The variable domain in full, completed from reference TRBV18 and TRBJ2-1, reads NAGVMQNPRHLVRRRGQEARLRCSPMKGHSHVYWYRQLPEEGLKFMVYLQKENIIDESGMPKERFSAEFPKEGPSILRIQQVVRGDSAAYFCASSPQQDNEQFFGPGTRLTVL.

This clone was recorded a few times. The genes are TRBV10-2 and TRBJ2-3; D may be TRBD2 (6 bases). V was clipped by 3 bases and J by 1 base, with 11 bases between them. CDR1 is WSHSY, CDR2 SAAADI, per germline. There are 15 residues in the CDR3. The CDR3 coding sequence is TGCGCCAGCAGTGACACTAGCCGCCGCACAGATACGCAGTATTTT. Residues: CASSDTSRRTDTQYF.

This clone is a singleton in its sample. The CDR3: CASSFGGSGETQYF. The CDR3 DNA reads as TGTGCCAGCAGCTTCGGGGGTTCCGGGGAGACCCAGTACTTC. V is TRBV7-8 and J is TRBJ2-5, with TRBD2 as a possible D gene (6 bases). Trimming shortened V by 3 bases and J by 5 bases, and 13 bases separated the two germline ends. This CDR3 contains 14 residues. Germline CDR1 is SGHVS and CDR2 is FQNEAQ.

The chain is built from TRBV7-2 and TRBJ1-6, with TRBD1 matching over 10 bases. V lost 2 bases and J lost 10; bases outside the gene matches: 8. The CDR3 sequence is 16 residues long. Germline V CDR1 and CDR2: SGHTA, FQGNSA. CDR3 coding DNA: TGTGCCAGCAGCTTACATAATAGGGGACAGGGGTCACCCCTCCACTTT. Its protein product is CASSLHNRGQGSPLHF.

CDR3 protein: CASTPGAFLGYTF. In DNA, the CDR3 is TGTGCCAGCACTCCAGGCGCGTTTCTAGGCTACACCTTC. The J gene is TRBJ1-2, the V gene TRBV28; D is undetermined. CDR1 is MDHEN and CDR2 is SYDVKM in the germline V gene. CDR3 length: 13 amino acids. Trimming cost V 7 bases and J 8 bases, with 17 bases left between them.

The chain carries TRBV5-1 and TRBJ2-5; no reliable D call. Trimming removed 0 bases at V and 5 bases at J, with 11 bases between. In germline, CDR1 is SGHRS, CDR2 YFSETQ. CDR3 size: 14 residues. CDR3 in amino acids: CASSLGVDGETQYF. CDR3 sequence (DNA): TGCGCCAGCAGCTTGGGGGTAGACGGGGAGACCCAGTACTTC.

The chain couples TRBV7-2 to TRBJ1-4; D remains unclear. V was clipped by 1 base and J by 8 bases, with 11 bases between them. Germline-derived CDR1 and CDR2 are SGHTA and FQGNSA. The CDR3 extends over 14 amino acids. Written as DNA, the CDR3 is TGTGCCAGCAGCTTAGTGGCGGGGAACGAAAAACTGTTTTTT. Protein product: CASSLVAGNEKLFF.

The gene calls are TRBV9 and TRBJ2-6, with 8 bases matching TRBD1. Germline loops: CDR1 SGDLS, CDR2 YYNGEE. V trimming: 4 bases; J trimming: 0 bases; junction bases outside the gene matches: 6. CDR3 length: 17 residues. CDR3 in DNA: TGTGCCAGCAGCCCCCGGGGACAGGCCTCTGGGGCCAACGTCCTGACTTTC. Residues: CASSPRGQASGANVLTF.

The genes are TRBV4-3 and TRBJ1-4; 8 bases fit TRBD1. This CDR3 region has 18 residues. The V gene end was trimmed by 1 base and the J gene end by 8 bases; junction bases not matched to a gene: 15. CDR1 and CDR2 from the germline V gene are LGHNA and YSLEER. In DNA, the CDR3 is TGCGCCAGCAGCCAAGGGGCAGGGGGCCGCCTGATGATCGAAAAACTGTTTTTT. This translates into CASSQGAGGRLMIEKLFF.

This chain connects TRBV4-3 to TRBJ1-2; the match to TRBD1 covers 8 bases. The CDR3 has 16 amino acids. CDR1 and CDR2 (germline): LGHNA, YSLEER. V gave up 4 bases and J gave up 8 bases; unmatched junction bases: 15. The DNA of the CDR3 is TGCGCCAGCAGCCCACTCTCGGCGTCAGGGGGCTACGGCTACACCTTC. It translates to CASSPLSASGGYGYTF.

This clone was picked up a small number of times. The V call is TRBV10-2, the J call TRBJ1-6; 11 bases agree with TRBD1. Trimming took 5 bases from V and 2 from J; bases not matched to a gene: 8. Per the germline V gene, CDR1 is WSHSY and CDR2 is SAAADI. This CDR3 has 18 amino acids. In DNA, the CDR3 is TGCGCCAGCAGTCACCGGGACAGGGGGATGGCCTATAATTCACCCCTCCACTTT. This sequence encodes CASSHRDRGMAYNSPLHF.

This sequence joins TRBV11-2 and TRBJ1-2; 7 nucleotides match TRBD1. CDR1 SGHAT and CDR2 FQNNGV come from the germline V gene. The CDR3 is 13 amino acids. V dropped 1 base and J dropped 7; count of bases not matched to a gene: 3. CDR3 bases: TGTGCCAGCAGCTTAGGACAGGGAGGTGGCTACACCTTC. Protein sequence: CASSLGQGGGYTF.

The chain recombines TRBV10-3 with TRBJ2-3, with D possibly matching TRBD2 (5 bases). V was clipped by 4 bases and J by 2 bases, with 7 bases between them. The CDR3 spans 13 residues. Germline CDR1 is ENHRY and CDR2 is SYGVKD. The CDR3 is CAISGEFTDTQYF. The CDR3 nucleotides are TGTGCCATCAGTGGGGAGTTCACAGATACGCAGTATTTT.

This chain joins TRBV18 and TRBJ2-5; 7 bases are shared with TRBD2. Per the germline V gene, CDR1 is KGHSH and CDR2 is LQKENI. This CDR3 is 15 amino acids long. J lost 2 bases, V lost 4 bases, and 7 bases had no gene match. The CDR3 DNA follows: TGTGCCAGCTCACTCTACGGGACTATTCAAGAGACCCAGTACTTC. It specifies CASSLYGTIQETQYF.

This clone was seen just once. The V gene is TRBV28, the J gene TRBJ2-3; 8 nucleotides align to TRBD2. The ends lost 1 base at V and 3 bases at J; junction bases unmatched: 6. The CDR3 spans 16 residues. Germline V CDR1 and CDR2: MDHEN, SYDVKM. CDR3 nucleotides: TGTGCCAGCAGTTTATTAGGGGCGGGGGGAACAGATACGCAGTATTTT. Its translation: CASSLLGAGGTDTQYF.

The genes are TRBV19 and TRBJ1-6; D perhaps matches TRBD1 (6 bases). In germline, CDR1 is LNHDA, CDR2 SQIVND (reference sequence). This CDR3 has 14 amino acids. V was cut by 1 base and J by 9 bases, with 10 bases left in between. The DNA of the CDR3 is TGTGCCAGTAGTATAGGACAGGACCGTTCACCCCTCCACTTT. Protein sequence: CASSIGQDRSPLHF.

V gene TRBV5-1 combines with J gene TRBJ2-5, with D possibly matching TRBD1 (6 bases). In germline, CDR1 is SGHRS, CDR2 YFSETQ. Trimming took off 9 bases at V and 11 bases at J, with 14 bases between the two ends. The CDR3 loop spans 10 amino acids. The CDR3 here is CATHNRGQYF. Here the CDR3 DNA reads TGCGCCACCCATAATAGGGGGCAGTACTTC. The whole variable domain, remainder taken from reference TRBV5-1 and TRBJ2-5, is KAGVTQTPRYLIKTRGQQVTLSCSPISGHRSVSWYQQTPGQGLQFLFEYFSETQRNKGNFPGRFSGRQFSNSRSEMNVSTLELGDSALYLCATHNRGQYFGPGTRLLVL.

This chain uses TRBV6-5 with TRBJ2-7; TRBD1 matches at 7 bases. The V and J ends lost 5 bases and 2 bases, in that order; junction bases with no gene match: 3. This CDR3 region has 13 residues. CDR1 MNHEY and CDR2 SVGAGI come from the germline V gene. CDR3 region: CASSHRGPYEQYF. CDR3 DNA: TGTGCCAGCAGTCACAGGGGTCCCTACGAGCAGTACTTC.

V gene TRBV28 combines with J gene TRBJ1-2, with a tentative D call TRBD1 (6 bases). The CDR3 covers 17 residues. V gave up 6 bases and J gave up 2 bases, with 22 bases separating them. CDR1 is MDHEN and CDR2 is SYDVKM in the germline V gene. The CDR3 loop is CASRSEGGGPLNYGYTF. CDR3 sequence (DNA): TGTGCCAGCAGATCCGAAGGGGGGGGCCCCTTAAACTATGGCTACACCTTC.

In this sample, this clone turned up a few times. The chain joins TRBV7-2 to TRBJ1-6; TRBD1 agrees at 8 bases. The CDR3 sequence is 15 residues long. The germline CDR1 and CDR2 sequences are SGHTA and FQGNSA. V dropped 5 bases and J dropped 10; count of bases not matched to a gene: 10. This CDR3 reads CASSPDRAKGSPLHF. CDR3 nucleotide sequence: TGTGCCAGCAGCCCGGACAGGGCAAAAGGATCACCCCTCCACTTT.

This rearrangement joins TRBV4-1 to TRBJ2-7; 9 bases are a match to TRBD1. Germline CDR1 is MGHRA and CDR2 is YSYEKL. The CDR3 length is 16 residues. V lost 0 bases to trimming and J lost 3 bases; unmatched junction nucleotides: 6. The CDR3 reads CASSQDWGQGFYEQYF. In DNA form, the CDR3 reads TGCGCCAGCAGCCAAGATTGGGGACAGGGATTCTACGAGCAGTACTTC.

The CDR3 region has the DNA TGTGCCAGCAGTTTCACAGGCCCGAACACTGAAGCTTTCTTT. It yields the protein CASSFTGPNTEAFF. The V call is TRBV6-6, the J call TRBJ1-1; tentatively, D is TRBD1 (5 bases). Trimming cost V 4 bases and J 1 base, with 10 bases left between them. The CDR3 consists of 14 residues. Per the germline V gene, CDR1 is MNHNY and CDR2 is SVGAGI (reference sequence).

The V gene is TRBV2, the J gene TRBJ1-1, with 8 nucleotides matching TRBD1. Looked up from germline, CDR1 is SNHLY and CDR2 is FYNNEI. CDR3 length: 12 residues. Trimming removed 7 bases from V and 14 bases from J; junction bases left unmatched: 12. The CDR3 spells CASTDPGTGSFF. The DNA of the CDR3 is TGTGCCAGCACCGACCCCGGGACAGGCTCCTTCTTT.